Detailed here is one T cell receptor (beta chain). Its antigen is not identified. The table came from immunoSEQ multiplex PCR; TCRdb's copy has only in-frame clones and leaves some out. The sample has 400,000 to 450,000 clones; over 80% are singletons. This entry is derived from a study of Ad26.COV2.S vaccination and SARS-CoV-2 variants. Study in general: Once, or twice with 56 days between doses, Ad26.COV2.S was given intramuscularly.

Specified treatment: some 19 received Ad26.COV2.S at low or high dose, single or two shots; a few received placebo; per-sample allocation not given. Sampling was performed 63 days after the first vaccine or placebo injection. Germline V gene data show CDR1 as KGHSH and CDR2 as LQKENI. Trimming pared 2 bases from V and 1 base from J, leaving 11 bases between. This CDR3 has 15 amino acids. General study findings and limits: Quantification of TCR breadth and depth may have yielded underestimates of total T cell responses.

The TCR comes from a person between 18 and 65 years old who received the Ad26.COV2.S COVID-19 vaccine or a placebo. The sample consisted of peripheral blood, taken in a trial of Ad26.COV2.S vaccine versus placebo. The chain is built from TRBV18 and TRBJ1-1, with a possible D match to TRBD1 (5 bases). CDR3 coding DNA: TGTGCCAGCTCACCAGCCAGGGTCAAGAACACTGAAGCTTTCTTT. This encodes CASSPARVKNTEAFF.